This is a list of T cell receptor beta chains from one sample in a study of OX40 agonist ivuxolimab in advanced cancers. Method: immunoSEQ multiplex PCR; TCRdb's copy keeps in-frame clones and lacks some. The profile shows roughly 100,000 clones, just under 90% of them singletons. Source: CD4+ or CD8+ T cells sorted from blood, taken in a trial of the OX40 agonist ivuxolimab. Receptors originate from an adult with an advanced solid tumor such as melanoma, head and neck, liver or kidney cancer. CDR3s include the opening cysteine and the closing phenylalanine or tryptophan. D genes are given only for firm matches. Size tells how often a clone was seen (once, few, many) or the class of an expanded clone, and some rows leave it out.

j_gene,abundance,v_gene,d_gene,CDR3aa,CDR3nt
TRBJ2-7,-,TRBV5-4,TRBD1,CASSWTGFYEQYF,TGTGCCAGCAGCTGGACAGGCTTCTACGAGCAGTACTTC
TRBJ2-7,-,TRBV18,TRBD1,CASSQDRGRNYEQYF,TGTGCCAGCTCACAAGACAGGGGGCGAAACTACGAGCAGTACTTC
TRBJ2-7,-,TRBV7-3,-,CASSFTRNYEQYF,TGTGCCAGCAGCTTCACCCGCAACTACGAGCAGTACTTC
TRBJ2-1,-,TRBV18,-,CASSPETVYNEQFF,TGTGCCAGCTCACCTGAAACAGTCTACAATGAGCAGTTCTTC
TRBJ2-7,once,TRBV7-8,TRBD2,CASSSLAGTAFEQYF,TGTGCCAGCAGTTCCTTAGCGGGGACCGCTTTCGAGCAGTACTTC
TRBJ1-2,once,TRBV6-1,-,CASSEGSYGYTF,TGTGCCAGCAGTGAAGGGAGCTATGGCTACACCTTC
TRBJ2-7,-,TRBV2,TRBD2,CASSDVAGGGHEQYF,TGTGCCAGCAGTGACGTAGCGGGAGGGGGCCACGAGCAGTACTTC
TRBJ1-1,-,TRBV11-3,TRBD1,CASSSGQGRGTEAFF,TGTGCCAGCAGCTCCGGACAGGGTCGCGGCACTGAAGCTTTCTTT
TRBJ2-7,-,TRBV13,TRBD2,CASSLGGSPYEQYF,TGTGCCAGCAGCTTGGGAGGGTCCCCGTACGAGCAGTACTTC
TRBJ2-7,-,TRBV7-9,-,CASSSAGTLAYEQYF,TGTGCCAGCAGCTCTGCCGGGACCCTGGCCTACGAGCAGTACTTC
TRBJ2-1,-,TRBV19,-,CASSTPGLKDEQFF,TGTGCCAGTAGTACCCCGGGCCTCAAGGATGAGCAGTTCTTC
TRBJ1-3,-,TRBV18,-,CASSPTPGSRGNTIYF,TGTGCCAGCTCACCGACTCCAGGTTCGAGGGGAAACACCATATATTTT
TRBJ2-1,-,TRBV27,-,CASSLSGSSYNEQFF,TGTGCCAGCAGTTTATCGGGTAGCTCCTACAATGAGCAGTTCTTC
TRBJ1-5,-,TRBV28,TRBD1,CASSEQGPKSQPQHF,TGTGCCAGCAGTGAACAGGGGCCCAAGAGTCAGCCCCAGCATTTT
TRBJ2-1,-,TRBV10-3,-,CATTADSSYNEQFF,TGTGCCACCACAGCTGATAGCTCCTACAATGAGCAGTTCTTC
TRBJ2-5,-,TRBV9,TRBD2,CASSVEGVSSGRMGEQYF,TGTGCCAGCAGCGTAGAGGGGGTGTCTAGCGGGAGGATGGGAGAGCAGTACTTC
TRBJ2-1,-,TRBV30,TRBD2,CAWSAGTSGPYNEQFF,TGTGCCTGGAGCGCCGGGACTAGCGGGCCCTACAATGAGCAGTTCTTC
TRBJ2-7,-,TRBV5-3,TRBD2,CARSYARAGVNISYEQYF,TGTGCCAGAAGCTATGCACGGGCGGGAGTGAATATCTCCTACGAGCAGTACTTC
TRBJ1-4,-,TRBV10-1,-,CASSESVGEKLFF,TGCGCCAGCAGTGAGTCGGTAGGGGAAAAACTGTTTTTT
TRBJ2-1,-,TRBV27,TRBD2,CASSPTNMGLAGVSNEQFF,TGTGCCAGCAGTCCAACAAACATGGGACTAGCGGGAGTCTCCAATGAGCAGTTCTTC